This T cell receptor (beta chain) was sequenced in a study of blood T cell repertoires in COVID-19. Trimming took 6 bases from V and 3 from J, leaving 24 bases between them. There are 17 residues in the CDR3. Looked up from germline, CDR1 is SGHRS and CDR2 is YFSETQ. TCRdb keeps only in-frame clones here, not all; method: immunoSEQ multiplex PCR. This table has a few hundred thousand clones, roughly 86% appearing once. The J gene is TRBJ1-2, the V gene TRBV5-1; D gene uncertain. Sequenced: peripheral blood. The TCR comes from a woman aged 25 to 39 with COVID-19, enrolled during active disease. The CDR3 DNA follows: TGCGCCAGCACCCCCCCGGGAGGGTTAGGGCTAGACTATGGCTACACCTTC. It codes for CASTPPGGLGLDYGYTF.